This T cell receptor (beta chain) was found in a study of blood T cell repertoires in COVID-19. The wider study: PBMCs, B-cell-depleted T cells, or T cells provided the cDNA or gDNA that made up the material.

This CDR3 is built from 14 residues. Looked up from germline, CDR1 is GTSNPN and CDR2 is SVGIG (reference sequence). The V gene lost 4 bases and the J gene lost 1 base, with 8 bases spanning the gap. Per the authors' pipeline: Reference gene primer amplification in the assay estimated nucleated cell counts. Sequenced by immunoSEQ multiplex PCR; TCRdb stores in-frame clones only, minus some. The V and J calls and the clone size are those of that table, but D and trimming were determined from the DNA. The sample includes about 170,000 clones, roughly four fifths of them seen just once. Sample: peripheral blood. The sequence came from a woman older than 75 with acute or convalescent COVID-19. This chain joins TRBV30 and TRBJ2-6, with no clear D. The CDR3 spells CAWTRRSGANVLTF. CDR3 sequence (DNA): TGTGCCTGGACACGCAGATCTGGGGCCAACGTCCTGACTTTC.